One sample yielded the 25 T cell receptor beta chains listed below, sequenced in a study of radiotherapy plus CTLA-4 blockade in lung cancer. The table came from immunoSEQ multiplex PCR; TCRdb's copy has only in-frame clones and leaves some out. The sample lists around 70,000 clones, around four fifths occurring once. Source: peripheral blood, taken from a patient treated with radiotherapy plus ipilimumab. The receptors come from a human donor with non-small cell lung cancer who had a partial response to radiotherapy plus ipilimumab.

The table lists this clone with a count of one. The V call is TRBV6-1, the J call TRBJ1-1; no clear D gene. CDR3 length equals 15 residues. Trimming removed 6 bases at V and 1 base at J, with 15 bases between. Germline V lookup: CDR1 MNHNS, CDR2 SASEGT. The CDR3 DNA follows: TGTGCCAGCAGCCACGGAGGGAGGGCGAACACTGAAGCTTTCTTT. As protein: CASSHGGRANTEAFF.

The chain uses TRBV9 and TRBJ2-7, with D unresolved. CDR1 and CDR2 (germline): SGDLS, YYNGEE. V gave up 0 bases and J gave up 3 bases, with 10 bases separating them. This CDR3 region has 14 residues. The DNA of the CDR3 is TGTGCCAGCAGCGTAGACGGCGGCCTCTACGAGCAGTACTTC. It specifies CASSVDGGLYEQYF.

This clone showed up just once. The chain uses TRBV15 and TRBJ2-1; maybe TRBD2 (6 bases). This CDR3 spans 16 amino acids. Trimming left V 1 base short and J 0 bases short, with 10 bases between. Germline V gene lookup returns CDR1 LNHNV and CDR2 YYDKDF (reference sequence). CDR3 protein: CATSRGRAGSYNEQFF. CDR3 sequence (DNA): TGTGCCACCAGCAGAGGTCGAGCGGGCTCCTACAATGAGCAGTTCTTC.

The chain uses TRBV30 and TRBJ1-2; D is undetermined. CDR3 size: 14 residues. With 4 bases removed from V and 4 bases from J, the gap between germline ends came to 16 bases. Germline V CDR1 and CDR2: GTSNPN, SVGIG (reference sequence). The CDR3 DNA is TGTGCCTGGACCCTCCCGCGGGCGGGCTATGGCTACACCTTC. Translation: CAWTLPRAGYGYTF. The full variable domain, rest sourced from reference TRBV30 and TRBJ1-2, is SQTIHQWPATLVQPVGSPLSLECTVEGTSNPNLYWYRQAAGRGLQLLFYSVGIGQISSEVPQNLSASRPQDRQFILSSKKLLLSDSGFYLCAWTLPRAGYGYTFGSGTRLTVV.

This rearrangement joins TRBV11-2 to TRBJ2-7, with D perhaps TRBD1 (5 bases). Between the trimmed V and J ends, which lost 3 bases and 4 bases, there was a span of 10 bases. Germline CDR1 reads SGHAT; CDR2 reads FQNNGV. This CDR3 is built from 13 residues. CDR3 amino acids: CASSLAHRYEQYF. In DNA form, the CDR3 reads TGTGCCAGCAGCTTGGCGCACAGGTACGAGCAGTACTTC.

This clone ranks as medium-sized. The chain recombines TRBV14 with TRBJ2-1; possibly TRBD2 for D (5 bases). Deletions cut 4 bases from V and 3 bases from J, with 7 bases between. Germline V gene sequence: CDR1 SGHDN, CDR2 FVKESK. The CDR3 runs to 13 residues. In DNA form, the CDR3 reads TGTGCCAGCAGCCCCCGGGACTACAATGAGCAGTTCTTC. Its protein is CASSPRDYNEQFF.

This clone was seen a few times. The gene calls are TRBV5-6 and TRBJ1-3; unclear D gene. CDR1 and CDR2 from the germline V gene are SGHDT and YYEEEE. This CDR3 has 15 amino acids. The V end was cut by 3 bases, the J end by 4 bases, with 14 bases between. In DNA, the CDR3 is TGTGCCAGCAGCTCGTACAGCTTCTCGGGAAACACCATATATTTT. Protein product: CASSSYSFSGNTIYF.

The V gene is TRBV19, the J gene TRBJ2-3, with 10 bases aligning to TRBD1. The CDR3 is 13 residues long. Per germline, CDR1 LNHDA and CDR2 SQIVND (reference sequence). With 1 base clipped from V and 10 bases from J, the junction kept 2 bases outside the gene matches. The CDR3 loop is CASSIADRGPQYF. CDR3 DNA sequence: TGTGCCAGTAGTATAGCTGACAGGGGGCCGCAGTATTTT. The full variable domain, with the rest looked up from reference TRBV19 and TRBJ2-3, is DGGITQSPKYLFRKEGQNVTLSCEQNLNHDAMYWYRQDPGQGLRLIYYSQIVNDFQKGDIAEGYSVSREKKESFPLTVTSAQKNPTAFYLCASSIADRGPQYFGPGTRLTVL.

The J gene is TRBJ2-1, the V gene TRBV27; possibly TRBD1 for D (5 bases). V was trimmed by 5 bases and J by 9 bases, leaving 14 bases between them. Germline values: CDR1 MNHEY, CDR2 SMNVEV (reference sequence). The CDR3 is made up of 13 amino acids. CDR3 amino acids: CASSRRRVGEQFF. CDR3 sequence (DNA): TGTGCCAGCAGTCGCCGCAGGGTTGGTGAGCAGTTCTTC.

In this sample, this clone turned up once. The V and J genes are TRBV27 and TRBJ2-5; the D is unclear. Judging by the DNA end, TRBJ2-7 fits better; the J call may be wrong. The CDR3 loop spans 15 amino acids. Germline V gene sequence: CDR1 MNHEY, CDR2 SMNVEV (reference sequence). This chain's CDR3 is CASSLEELPPYEQYF. CDR3 coding DNA: TGTGCCAGCAGTTTAGAAGAGCTACCCCCCTACGAGCAGTACTTC.

The V and J genes are TRBV28 and TRBJ1-4; D perhaps matches TRBD1 (5 bases). The CDR3 consists of 13 residues. In germline, CDR1 is MDHEN, CDR2 SYDVKM. V was shortened by 5 bases and J by 3 bases, with 7 bases between the two germline ends. The CDR3 here is CASSGASNEKLFF. CDR3 DNA: TGTGCCAGCAGTGGGGCGTCTAATGAAAAACTGTTTTTT.

The chain is built from TRBV7-3 and TRBJ1-1; D gene unclear. There are 15 residues in the CDR3. The germline V gene has CDR1 SGHTA and CDR2 FQGTGA. The V end was cut by 2 bases, the J end by 2 bases, with 12 bases between. CDR3: CASSLLSVPNTEAFF. In nucleotides, the CDR3 is TGTGCCAGCAGCTTATTATCGGTCCCCAACACTGAAGCTTTCTTT.

A single count supports this clone. The rearrangement links TRBV27 to TRBJ2-7; 10 bases fit TRBD2. V lost 0 bases and J lost 2; bases outside the gene matches: 16. Per germline, CDR1 MNHEY and CDR2 SMNVEV (reference sequence). The CDR3 extends over 20 amino acids. CDR3 residues: CASSLSGASGTSANTYEQYF. Here the CDR3 DNA reads TGTGCCAGCAGTTTATCGGGGGCCTCTGGGACTAGCGCCAATACCTACGAGCAGTACTTC.

The chain has TRBV29-1 and TRBJ2-2; 11 nucleotides match TRBD1. The trim removed 5 bases at V and 5 bases at J, leaving 4 bases unmatched. The germline gives CDR1 SQVTM, CDR2 ANQGSEA. This CDR3 is 14 amino acids long. The CDR3 spells CSVLRDRGTGELFF. For the CDR3, the DNA is TGCAGCGTTCTCCGGGACAGGGGGACCGGGGAGCTGTTTTTT.

The CDR3 coding sequence is TGTGCCAGCAGTCCTCGTCGGCACAGGGGAGGCTACACCTTC. Translated: CASSPRRHRGGYTF. V usage is TRBV21-1 and J usage is TRBJ1-2; TRBD1 is the table's D call, not checked against the DNA. TRBV21-1 is noted as a pseudogene. CDR3 length: 14 amino acids.

The V gene is TRBV28, the J gene TRBJ2-7; 14 bases line up with TRBD2. The CDR3 is 16 residues long. Germline V CDR1 and CDR2: MDHEN, SYDVKM. Trimming at V came to 5 bases and at J to 7 bases, leaving 10 bases not matched to a gene. The CDR3 coding sequence is TGTGCCAGCAGTCATGATCGACTAGCGGGAGGGCATGAGCAGTACTTC. Encoded protein: CASSHDRLAGGHEQYF.

V and J are TRBV28 and TRBJ2-6, with 7 bases identical to TRBD1. CDR1 and CDR2 (germline): MDHEN, SYDVKM. The CDR3 runs to 18 residues. The J segment lost 2 bases and the V segment lost 6 bases, leaving 13 bases of the junction unmatched. Here the CDR3 reads CASSRDPYQGAGANVLTF. In DNA form, the CDR3 reads TGTGCCAGCAGCAGAGATCCGTACCAGGGGGCTGGGGCCAACGTCCTGACTTTC.

V gene TRBV9 combines with J gene TRBJ1-1; 9 positions match TRBD1. This CDR3 region has 16 residues. V shed 0 bases and J 3 bases; nucleotides not matched to a gene: 6. CDR1 is SGDLS and CDR2 is YYNGEE in the germline V gene. CDR3 coding DNA: TGTGCCAGCAGCGTAGACAGGGGGCTTCTCCACACTGAAGCTTTCTTT. It encodes CASSVDRGLLHTEAFF.

This clone showed up just once. The chain recombines TRBV10-3 with TRBJ2-2; 10 bases line up with TRBD2. This CDR3 contains 14 residues. J gave up 7 bases and V 6 bases, and 5 bases lay outside the gene matches. Germline loops: CDR1 ENHRY, CDR2 SYGVKD. CDR3 residues: CAIRGTSVNGELFF. The CDR3 DNA reads TGTGCCATCAGAGGGACTAGCGTTAACGGGGAGCTGTTTTTT.

This clone was seen just once. The chain joins TRBV5-5 to TRBJ2-7, with D possibly matching TRBD2 (5 bases). Trimming took 4 bases from V and 0 from J, leaving 11 bases between them. The CDR3 has 14 amino acids. Germline lookup yields CDR1 SGHKS and CDR2 YYEKEE (reference sequence). This CDR3 is CASSRGSFSYEQYF. The CDR3 DNA reads TGTGCCAGCAGCCGTGGGAGCTTCTCCTACGAGCAGTACTTC.

V gene TRBV27 combines with J gene TRBJ2-7, with TRBD1 matching over 10 bases. V dropped 4 bases and J dropped 3; count of bases not matched to a gene: 3. The CDR3 is 14 amino acids. The germline CDR1 and CDR2 sequences are MNHEY and SMNVEV (reference sequence). CDR3 nucleotide sequence: TGTGCCAGCAGTTGGGGACAGGGGTTCTACGAGCAGTACTTC. Amino acids: CASSWGQGFYEQYF.

The chain has TRBV5-6 and TRBJ1-1; the D gene is possibly TRBD1 (6 bases). Trimming pared 1 base from V and 10 bases from J, leaving 14 bases between. Germline V gene lookup returns CDR1 SGHDT and CDR2 YYEEEE. The CDR3 is made up of 13 amino acids. As DNA, the CDR3 is TGTGCCAGCAGCTTGCAGGGGAGGGGGGGAGCTTTCTTT. It encodes CASSLQGRGGAFF. Supplemented by reference TRBV5-6 and TRBJ1-1, the full variable domain reads DAGVTQSPTHLIKTRGQQVTLRCSPKSGHDTVSWYQQALGQGPQFIFQYYEEEERQRGNFPDRFSGHQFPNYSSELNVNALLLGDSALYLCASSLQGRGGAFFGQGTRLTVV.

This rearrangement joins TRBV30 to TRBJ1-5, with D tentatively TRBD1 (6 bases). This CDR3 contains 14 residues. Germline lookup yields CDR1 GTSNPN and CDR2 SVGIG (reference sequence). Trimming removed 6 bases from V and 1 base from J, with 13 bases in between. The CDR3 loop is CACSSQGSNQPQHF. Written as DNA, the CDR3 is TGTGCCTGTTCCTCCCAGGGGAGCAATCAGCCCCAGCATTTT. Together with reference TRBV30 and TRBJ1-5, the CDR3 gives the full variable domain: SQTIHQWPATLVQPVGSPLSLECTVEGTSNPNLYWYRQAAGRGLQLLFYSVGIGQISSEVPQNLSASRPQDRQFILSSKKLLLSDSGFYLCACSSQGSNQPQHFGDGTRLSIL.

CDR3 loop: CASSYSTGGATEAFF. In DNA, the CDR3 is TGTGCCAGCAGTTACTCGACAGGGGGCGCGACTGAAGCTTTCTTT. This chain joins TRBV6-6 and TRBJ1-1; the match to TRBD1 covers 10 bases. In germline, CDR1 is MNHNY, CDR2 SVGAGI (reference sequence). Trimming at V came to 0 bases and at J to 5 bases, leaving 3 bases not matched to a gene. The CDR3 totals 15 residues.

In this sample, this clone turned up a few times. V usage is TRBV5-1 and J usage is TRBJ2-5; 7 nucleotides line up with TRBD2. Per the germline V gene, CDR1 is SGHRS and CDR2 is YFSETQ. The CDR3 has 14 residues. The ends lost 3 bases at V and 5 bases at J; junction bases unmatched: 7. CDR3 region: CASSSGGGRETQYF. The CDR3 DNA sequence: TGCGCCAGCAGCTCTGGGGGGGGTCGGGAGACCCAGTACTTC.